A single sample gave rise to the 27 T cell receptor beta chains below, sequenced in a study of ipilimumab plus nivolumab after autologous stem cell transplantation. Sequencing was performed with immunoSEQ multiplex PCR; in TCRdb, only in-frame clones are kept and a portion is missing. Of about 12,000 clones listed, about 74% are singletons. Sequencing was performed on PBMCs, taken in a trial of ipilimumab plus nivolumab as post-transplant consolidation. Every receptor here comes from a male donor with multiple myeloma.

The chain employs TRBV5-1 and TRBJ2-3; TRBD2 agrees at 10 bases. The CDR3 runs 16 residues. The V segment lost 2 bases and the J segment 3 bases; nucleotides outside the gene matches: 6. Germline V lookup: CDR1 SGHRS, CDR2 YFSETQ. CDR3 loop: CASSFLLAGRTDTQYF. The CDR3 DNA follows: TGCGCCAGCAGCTTTCTACTAGCGGGGAGAACAGATACGCAGTATTTT. Based on the CDR3 plus reference TRBV5-1 and TRBJ2-3, the full variable domain is KAGVTQTPRYLIKTRGQQVTLSCSPISGHRSVSWYQQTPGQGLQFLFEYFSETQRNKGNFPGRFSGRQFSNSRSEMNVSTLELGDSALYLCASSFLLAGRTDTQYFGPGTRLTVL.

Concerning this clone itself: Possible read error: a much larger clone is one base away. The chain couples TRBV6-6 to TRBJ2-7; D is possibly TRBD1 (7 bases). Germline V lookup: CDR1 MNHNY, CDR2 SVGAGI (reference sequence). The CDR3 length is 14 residues. For the CDR3, the DNA is TGTGCCGGCAGGGGGGTTGGTGGTAGATACGAGCAGTACTTC. It specifies CAGRGVGGRYEQYF.

The chain recombines TRBV28 with TRBJ2-3; 8 nucleotides line up with TRBD1. Trimming removed 8 bases from V and 3 bases from J; junction bases left unmatched: 4. CDR1 is MDHEN, CDR2 SYDVKM, per germline. The CDR3 loop spans 13 amino acids. The CDR3 is CASGTGATDTQYF. In nucleotides, the CDR3 is TGTGCCAGCGGGACAGGCGCTACAGATACGCAGTATTTT. The complete variable domain, with remaining parts taken from reference TRBV28 and TRBJ2-3, reads DVKVTQSSRYLVKRTGEKVFLECVQDMDHENMFWYRQDPGLGLRLIYFSYDVKMKEKGDIPEGYSVSREKKERFSLILESASTNQTSMYLCASGTGATDTQYFGPGTRLTVL.

This clone was detected a few times. The chain uses TRBV5-1 and TRBJ1-6; 8 bases line up with TRBD1. Losses at the gene ends were 0 bases for V and 9 bases for J; bases not matched to a gene: 5. The germline V gene encodes CDR1 SGHRS and CDR2 YFSETQ. The CDR3 runs 15 residues. The CDR3 nucleotides are TGCGCCAGCAGCTTGGAGGGGACAGGTCGTTCACCCCTCCACTTT. Its translation: CASSLEGTGRSPLHF. Filled out from reference TRBV5-1 and TRBJ1-6, the complete variable domain reads KAGVTQTPRYLIKTRGQQVTLSCSPISGHRSVSWYQQTPGQGLQFLFEYFSETQRNKGNFPGRFSGRQFSNSRSEMNVSTLELGDSALYLCASSLEGTGRSPLHFGNGTRLTVT.

This sequence joins TRBV10-3 and TRBJ2-1; 9 positions match TRBD1. The V and J ends lost 7 bases and 4 bases, in that order; junction bases with no gene match: 8. The germline CDR1 and CDR2 sequences are ENHRY and SYGVKD. The CDR3 runs to 15 residues. CDR3 sequence reads: CAIKKDRGNYNEQFF. The DNA for the CDR3 is TGTGCCATCAAAAAGGACAGGGGAAATTACAATGAGCAGTTCTTC.

V gene TRBV6-5 combines with J gene TRBJ2-3; 7 bases line up with TRBD1. Germline CDR1 MNHEY, CDR2 SVGAGI. V shed 5 bases, J shed 5 bases, and the junction held 4 bases outside the gene matches. The CDR3 is 13 residues long. The CDR3 reads CASSRNRGDTQYF. In DNA, the CDR3 is TGTGCCAGCAGTCGCAACAGGGGAGATACGCAGTATTTT.

The CDR3 is CASSLNGQGSYNEQFF. The CDR3 DNA is TGTGCCAGCAGCTTAAACGGGCAGGGCTCCTACAATGAGCAGTTCTTC. The chain couples TRBV7-3 to TRBJ2-1; possible D gene TRBD1, 5 bases. The CDR3 contains 16 residues. V was clipped by 1 base and J by 0 bases, with 10 bases between them. Looked up from germline, CDR1 is SGHTA and CDR2 is FQGTGA.

This sequence joins TRBV6-5 and TRBJ1-5; tentative D call: TRBD1 (5 bases). The V gene lost 0 bases and the J gene lost 5 bases, with 11 bases spanning the gap. The CDR3 contains 15 residues. Germline V lookup: CDR1 MNHEY, CDR2 SVGAGI. The CDR3: CASSYSLGDYQPQHF. In DNA form, the CDR3 reads TGTGCCAGCAGTTACTCATTAGGGGACTATCAGCCCCAGCATTTT.

A single count supports this clone. The chain links TRBV5-6 to TRBJ2-1, with D possibly TRBD2 on 6 matching bases. Germline assignment: CDR1 SGHDT and CDR2 YYEEEE. The CDR3 has 14 amino acids. V was trimmed by 6 bases and J by 5 bases, leaving 15 bases between them. CDR3 sequence (DNA): TGTGCCAGCAATAATTGGGGAGGCAACAATGAGCAGTTCTTC. It translates to CASNNWGGNNEQFF.

This rearrangement joins TRBV6-5 to TRBJ1-5; 8 bases are shared with TRBD1. This CDR3 has 14 amino acids. CDR1 MNHEY and CDR2 SVGAGI come from the germline V gene. V was pared by 5 bases and J by 5 bases, with 5 bases of the junction left unmatched. The CDR3 loop is CASSRDRGDQPQHF. CDR3 nucleotides: TGTGCCAGCAGTCGCGACAGGGGCGATCAGCCCCAGCATTTT.

This clone was seen a handful of times. The chain combines TRBV28 with TRBJ1-4; D is unresolved. The V gene's germline CDR1 is MDHEN and CDR2 SYDVKM. The CDR3 contains 13 residues. The V gene lost 4 bases and the J gene lost 4 bases, with 7 bases spanning the gap. This CDR3 is CASSSPFNEKLFF. The CDR3 DNA reads TGTGCCAGCAGTTCCCCTTTTAATGAAAAACTGTTTTTT.

The V gene is TRBV19, the J gene TRBJ1-1; D is uncertain. Germline CDR1 reads LNHDA; CDR2 reads SQIVND (reference sequence). V gave up 6 bases and J gave up 0 bases, with 20 bases separating them. CDR3 size: 17 residues. The CDR3 region has the DNA TGTGCCAGTAGCACACACCAAAGGAGGAGCATGAACACTGAAGCTTTCTTT. Translation gives CASSTHQRRSMNTEAFF. The full variable domain, with the rest looked up from reference TRBV19 and TRBJ1-1, is DGGITQSPKYLFRKEGQNVTLSCEQNLNHDAMYWYRQDPGQGLRLIYYSQIVNDFQKGDIAEGYSVSREKKESFPLTVTSAQKNPTAFYLCASSTHQRRSMNTEAFFGQGTRLTVV.

The chain couples TRBV6-5 to TRBJ1-5; 8 nucleotides agree with TRBD1. Germline CDR1 MNHEY, CDR2 SVGAGI. The CDR3 is 16 residues long. Trimming at V came to 4 bases and at J to 0 bases, leaving 5 bases not matched to a gene. The CDR3: CASSWTGPFSNQPQHF. CDR3 DNA: TGTGCCAGCAGTTGGACAGGGCCTTTTAGCAATCAGCCCCAGCATTTT.

The V call is TRBV6-6, the J call TRBJ1-3, with D unclear. V was cut by 0 bases and J by 0 bases, with 3 bases left in between. Per germline, CDR1 MNHNY and CDR2 SVGAGI (reference sequence). The CDR3 loop spans 14 amino acids. The CDR3 sequence is CASSYSISGNTIYF. For the CDR3, the DNA is TGTGCCAGCAGTTACTCCATCTCTGGAAACACCATATATTTT.

This clone occurred once. The chain employs TRBV6-5 and TRBJ2-5, with TRBD2 matching 8 bases. Trimming at V came to 6 bases and at J to 2 bases, leaving 5 bases not matched to a gene. The CDR3 consists of 14 residues. In germline, CDR1 is MNHEY, CDR2 SVGAGI. The CDR3 sequence: CASRLAGKQETQYF. CDR3 DNA sequence: TGTGCCAGCAGATTAGCGGGGAAACAAGAGACCCAGTACTTC.

The gene calls are TRBV4-2 and TRBJ1-6; 7 positions match TRBD1. The CDR3 runs to 15 residues. With V trimmed by 1 base and J by 13 bases, 10 bases remained unmatched. From germline, CDR1 is LGHNA and CDR2 YNFKEQ. This CDR3 reads CASSQVGDSDNPLHF. CDR3 in DNA: TGTGCCAGCAGCCAAGTAGGGGACAGCGACAATCCCCTCCACTTT.

This clone has more than one count but fewer than ten. DNA for the CDR3: TGCGCCAGCAGTCGGACAGGGGGCCCCCTCTGGCAGTTCTTC. Translation gives CASSRTGGPLWQFF. The J gene is TRBJ2-1, the V gene TRBV23-1, with 11 bases fitting TRBD1. TRBV23-1 is labeled an ORF, and its function is uncertain. The J segment lost 12 bases and the V segment lost 4 bases, leaving 8 bases of the junction unmatched. The CDR3 consists of 14 residues.

This chain links TRBV7-2 with TRBJ1-5; a weak D match, TRBD1 (5 bases). The CDR3 extends over 16 amino acids. The germline gives CDR1 SGHTA, CDR2 FQGNSA. Trimming left V 8 bases short and J 0 bases short, with 17 bases between. The chain's CDR3 is CASSRQGSPSNQPQHF. Written as DNA, the CDR3 is TGTGCCAGCTCAAGGCAGGGCAGCCCTAGCAATCAGCCCCAGCATTTT.

The rearrangement uses TRBV6-4 and TRBJ2-3, with 7 bases aligning to TRBD2. J was trimmed by 3 bases and V by 6 bases; bases with no gene match: 0. The germline CDR1 and CDR2 sequences are MRHNA and SNTAGT. The CDR3 covers 12 residues. The CDR3 coding sequence is TGTGCCAGCAGGGGGGGGACAGATACGCAGTATTTT. Translated: CASRGGTDTQYF.

CDR3 bases: TGCGCCAGCAGCTTGTTCGCCTCCGAGACCCAGTACTTC. Encoded protein: CASSLFASETQYF. V is TRBV5-1 and J is TRBJ2-5; D call uncertain. V shed 1 base and J shed 5 bases, with 9 bases lying between them. The CDR3 totals 13 residues. The germline CDR1 and CDR2 sequences are SGHRS and YFSETQ.

Only one count was recorded for this clone. V usage is TRBV9 and J usage is TRBJ1-1, with 9 bases aligning to TRBD1. Looked up from germline, CDR1 is SGDLS and CDR2 is YYNGEE. The V and J ends lost 3 bases and 4 bases, in that order; junction bases with no gene match: 10. CDR3 length equals 16 residues. CDR3 loop: CASSAGQGLVGTEAFF. The CDR3 DNA sequence: TGTGCCAGCAGCGCGGGACAGGGTCTTGTTGGCACTGAAGCTTTCTTT.

The chain is built from TRBV30 and TRBJ1-2; TRBD1 agrees at 8 bases. The CDR3 spans 15 residues. After removal of 0 bases from V and 4 bases from J, the junction contained 7 bases not matched to a gene. Germline V lookup: CDR1 GTSNPN, CDR2 SVGIG (reference sequence). CDR3 DNA: TGTGCCTGGAGTGTACCCAGGGGGCAGAGCTATGGCTACACCTTC. Its translation: CAWSVPRGQSYGYTF. The full variable domain, completed using reference TRBV30 and TRBJ1-2, is SQTIHQWPATLVQPVGSPLSLECTVEGTSNPNLYWYRQAAGRGLQLLFYSVGIGQISSEVPQNLSASRPQDRQFILSSKKLLLSDSGFYLCAWSVPRGQSYGYTFGSGTRLTVV.

CDR3 in DNA: TGTGCCAGCACGTCCAGTTCTTCGGTGAACACTGAAGCTTTCTTT. It codes for CASTSSSSVNTEAFF. J is TRBJ1-1 and V is TRBV28; D not certain. The CDR3 has 15 amino acids. Trimming removed 7 bases at V and 0 bases at J, with 15 bases between. The V gene's germline CDR1 is MDHEN and CDR2 SYDVKM.

The chain combines TRBV6-6 with TRBJ2-7; D is perhaps TRBD1 (7 bases). Trimming removed 5 bases at V and 6 bases at J, with 20 bases between. Germline V gene sequence: CDR1 MNHNY, CDR2 SVGAGI (reference sequence). This CDR3 has 15 residues. The CDR3 sequence is CASSTRGAGSSEQYF. CDR3 coding DNA: TGTGCCAGCAGTACCAGGGGGGCCGGGAGTAGCGAGCAGTACTTC.

V and J are TRBV6-1 and TRBJ1-2; a possible D gene is TRBD1 (5 bases). The germline V gene encodes CDR1 MNHNS and CDR2 SASEGT. The V and J ends lost 5 bases and 6 bases respectively, with 16 bases between them. This CDR3 has 14 amino acids. CDR3 region: CASSPPGRGDGYTF. The CDR3, as DNA: TGTGCCAGCAGTCCCCCAGGGCGGGGGGATGGCTACACCTTC.

The rearrangement joins TRBV7-2 to TRBJ1-5; perhaps TRBD1 as D (6 bases). Trimming left V 4 bases short and J 7 bases short, with 14 bases between. Germline CDR1 and CDR2: SGHTA and FQGNSA. CDR3 length: 14 amino acids. The CDR3: CASSSRQGHQPQHF. The CDR3 nucleotides are TGTGCCAGCAGCTCCCGGCAGGGACACCAGCCCCAGCATTTT.

This clone was counted only a few times. The gene calls are TRBV9 and TRBJ2-3, with no clear D. Germline V CDR1 and CDR2: SGDLS, YYNGEE. V was trimmed by 3 bases and J by 6 bases, leaving 14 bases between them. This CDR3 is 14 amino acids long. CDR3 DNA sequence: TGTGCCAGCAGCGAGGCCACCTCGCACGATACGCAGTATTTT. Translation gives CASSEATSHDTQYF.